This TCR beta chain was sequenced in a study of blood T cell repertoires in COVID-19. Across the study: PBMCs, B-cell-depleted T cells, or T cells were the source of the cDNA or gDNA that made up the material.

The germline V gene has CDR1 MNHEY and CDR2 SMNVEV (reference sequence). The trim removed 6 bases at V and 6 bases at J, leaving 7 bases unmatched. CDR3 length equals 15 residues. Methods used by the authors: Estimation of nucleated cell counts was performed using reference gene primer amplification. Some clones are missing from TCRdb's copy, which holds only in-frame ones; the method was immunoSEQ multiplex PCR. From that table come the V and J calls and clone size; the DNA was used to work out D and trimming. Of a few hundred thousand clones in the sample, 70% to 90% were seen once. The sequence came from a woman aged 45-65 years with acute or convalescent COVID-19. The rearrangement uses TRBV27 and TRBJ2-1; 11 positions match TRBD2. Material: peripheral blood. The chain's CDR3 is CASRSYSGGGNEQFF. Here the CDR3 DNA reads TGTGCCAGCAGATCATATAGCGGGGGGGGCAATGAGCAGTTCTTC.